Listed here is a single T cell receptor (beta chain). The antigen remains undetermined. This PCR relied on a set of 60 Vbeta primers and 13 Jbeta primers. The data were produced by immunoSEQ multiplex PCR, yet TCRdb's version contains in-frame clones alone and is incomplete. The sample lists approximately 79,000 clones, roughly 79% occurring once. The sample is drawn from a study of cytomegalovirus exposure and HLA in healthy donors. Turning to the study itself: Earlier, approximately 110 million unique TCR beta sequences were recovered from approximately 180 million T cells by an analysis.

With 0 bases removed from V and 5 bases from J, the gap between germline ends came to 11 bases. This CDR3 region has 14 residues. Per germline, CDR1 SGDLS and CDR2 YYNGEE. Findings and limits, study-wide: Confirmation was obtained in vitro that three CMV-associated chains are specific for CMV antigens. An assumption of roughly uniform sequencing depth across donors underlay the presence/absence analyses.

The receptor was isolated from a male donor in good health and CMV-seropositive. The material sequenced was PBMCs. The V gene is TRBV9, the J gene TRBJ1-1, with a weak D call TRBD1 (5 bases). In DNA, the CDR3 is TGTGCCAGCAGCGTAGAGGGGAGGGTTACTGAAGCTTTCTTT. This encodes CASSVEGRVTEAFF.